The 30 T cell receptor beta chains presented below share a single source sample, sequenced in a study of blood T cells in healthy people across ages. PCR was performed a second time for 7 to 11 cycles using a sample-barcoded 5' primer and a J-beta primer mix. Each CDR3 protein is one row after TCRdb ran MiXCR on the 5' RACE reads. Of 2 million or so distinct CDR3 sequences listed, roughly 49% are singletons. The specimen was blood. These receptors were collected from a woman aged 40 to 50 in good health.

The chain is built from TRBV5-1 and TRBJ2-7; D is uncertain. Germline lookup yields CDR1 SGHRS and CDR2 YFSETQ. V was cut by 4 bases and J by 1 base, with 15 bases left in between. CDR3 length: 15 residues. In DNA, the CDR3 is TGCGCCAGCAGCGCCAGACCTGGGCCGTCCTACGAGCAGTACTTC. This encodes CASSARPGPSYEQYF.

This clonotype was counted only a few times. The V and J genes are TRBV12-3 or TRBV12-4 and TRBJ2-7; the match to TRBD2 covers 7 bases. This CDR3 has 14 residues. Trimming cost V 1 base and J 7 bases; bases outside gene matches: 7. CDR3 in amino acids: CASSLVGGYNEQYF. The CDR3 bases are TGTGCCAGCAGTTTAGTGGGGGGGTACAATGAGCAGTACTTC.

This chain links TRBV14 with TRBJ2-1; D is unclear. The CDR3 runs to 13 residues. Germline V gene sequence: CDR1 SGHDN, CDR2 FVKESK. V was shortened by 8 bases and J by 1 base, with 9 bases between the two germline ends. CDR3 DNA: TGTGCCAGCGAAGGCTTATCCTACAATGAGCAGTTCTTC. It translates to CASEGLSYNEQFF.

The rearrangement joins TRBV3-1 to TRBJ1-5; D is uncertain. Germline V gene data show CDR1 as LGHDT and CDR2 as YNNKEL (reference sequence). The CDR3 has 14 amino acids. V was trimmed by 0 bases and J by 9 bases, leaving 12 bases between them. CDR3 amino acids: CASSQDLTGRPQHF. DNA for the CDR3: TGTGCCAGCAGCCAAGATCTTACGGGGAGGCCCCAGCATTTT.

This chain uses TRBV6-5 with TRBJ1-2, with D possibly TRBD1 on 5 matching bases. The CDR3 sequence is 15 residues long. V was pared by 5 bases and J by 2 bases, with 15 bases between. Germline CDR1 is MNHEY and CDR2 is SVGAGI. DNA for the CDR3: TGTGCCAGCAGTAACGGGGGAGGGATGAACTATGGCTACACCTTC. Its protein is CASSNGGGMNYGYTF.

The chain links TRBV9 to TRBJ2-4; D gene ambiguous. V lost 0 bases to trimming and J lost 6 bases, with 13 bases between them. The CDR3 totals 15 residues. Germline V lookup: CDR1 SGDLS, CDR2 YYNGEE. DNA for the CDR3: TGTGCCAGCAGCGTAGGTATAGCAACAGTAAACATTCAGTACTTC. Residues: CASSVGIATVNIQYF.

This chain uses TRBV29-1 with TRBJ2-1; TRBD2 aligns across 8 bases. The CDR3 contains 16 residues. V lost 3 bases, J lost 10 bases, and 17 bases stayed unmatched. The germline gives CDR1 SQVTM, CDR2 ANQGSEA. The CDR3, as DNA: TGCAGCGTTGACGGGGGGGCAAGGACGAGACGTGAGGAGCAGTTCTTC. Its protein is CSVDGGARTRREEQFF.

Of note for this clonotype: At one boundary the junction diverges from the germline segment, which might be a read error. The chain recombines TRBV18 with TRBJ2-1, with 10 bases identical to TRBD2. The CDR3 consists of 18 residues. Germline V gene lookup returns CDR1 KGHSH and CDR2 LQKENI. CDR3 loop: CASSPYASGSSSYNEQFF. The CDR3 DNA follows: TGTGCTAGCTCACCCTACGCTAGCGGGAGTAGCTCCTACAATGAGCAGTTCTTC.

The chain joins TRBV12-3 or TRBV12-4 to TRBJ2-1; the match to TRBD2 covers 12 bases. Trimming removed 8 bases from V and 7 bases from J; junction bases left unmatched: 12. This CDR3 comprises 16 residues. The CDR3, as DNA: TGTGCCAGCGGTTCCTCTAGCGGGGGGGCCTTGAATGAGCAGTTCTTC. The encoded protein is CASGSSSGGALNEQFF.

The V call is TRBV9, the J call TRBJ2-1; no clear D. CDR1 and CDR2 (germline): SGDLS, YYNGEE. The CDR3 sequence is 13 residues long. V gave up 3 bases and J gave up 12 bases, with 16 bases separating them. CDR3 bases: TGTGCCAGCAGCGCGACCTGGGGTAGTGGGCAGTTCTTC. Translated: CASSATWGSGQFF.

V gene TRBV20-1 combines with J gene TRBJ2-3; weak D call: TRBD2 (7 bases). The germline CDR1 and CDR2 sequences are DFQATT and SNEGSKA (reference sequence). Trimming removed 2 bases from V and 1 base from J, with 13 bases in between. The CDR3 consists of 15 residues. CDR3 sequence reads: CSARSRGAGTDTQYF. DNA of the CDR3: TGCAGTGCTAGATCTCGGGGGGCGGGCACAGATACGCAGTATTTT.

This clonotype appeared a few times. J is TRBJ2-7 and V is TRBV5-1; D possibly uses TRBD1 or TRBD2 (5 bases each). Trimming took off 0 bases at V and 5 bases at J, with 12 bases between the two ends. CDR1 and CDR2 from the germline V gene are SGHRS and YFSETQ. The CDR3 is 14 amino acids. The CDR3 sequence is CASSLERGDNEQYF. CDR3 DNA: TGCGCCAGCAGCTTGGAGAGGGGTGACAACGAGCAGTACTTC.

The rearrangement joins TRBV5-6 to TRBJ2-4; D is ambiguous. The J call is in doubt because the DNA end fits TRBJ2-7 better. CDR3 length: 12 residues. CDR1 and CDR2 (germline): SGHDT, YYEEEE. CDR3 residues: CASSIRLGEQYF. In DNA form, the CDR3 reads TGTGCCAGCAGCATTCGACTTGGCGAGCAGTACTTC.

The chain has TRBV12-3 or TRBV12-4 and TRBJ1-1, with 10 bases identical to TRBD1. CDR3 size: 16 residues. Losses at the gene ends were 5 bases for V and 1 base for J; bases not matched to a gene: 7. The DNA for the CDR3 is TGTGCCAGCAGTACTAGGCGGACAGGGGGGAACACTGAAGCTTTCTTT. It specifies CASSTRRTGGNTEAFF.

This rearrangement joins TRBV21-1 to TRBJ1-6; the table assigns TRBD1, which was not confirmed against the DNA. TRBV21-1 is termed a pseudogene. This CDR3 contains 16 residues. CDR3 sequence reads: CASSSQGGTYNSPLHF. The CDR3 DNA reads as TGTGCCAGCAGCTCCCAGGGGGGTACCTATAATTCACCCCTCCACTTT.

J is TRBJ1-2 and V is TRBV2; D remains ambiguous. Germline lookup yields CDR1 SNHLY and CDR2 FYNNEI. Trimming took 2 bases from V and 3 from J, leaving 7 bases between them. The CDR3 contains 13 residues. The CDR3 region is CASSEIGYYGYTF. DNA for the CDR3: TGTGCCAGCAGTGAAATCGGCTACTATGGCTACACCTTC.

This sequence joins TRBV7-2 and TRBJ2-1; 9 positions match TRBD2. Trimming at V came to 1 base and at J to 0 bases, leaving 13 bases not matched to a gene. The germline gives CDR1 SGHTA, CDR2 FQGNSA. The CDR3 covers 20 residues. The CDR3 protein is CASSLVASSGGKLSYNEQFF. CDR3 nucleotide sequence: TGTGCCAGCAGCTTAGTAGCCTCAAGCGGGGGGAAACTCTCCTACAATGAGCAGTTCTTC.

The CDR3 region is CSASSFYNSPLHF. DNA for the CDR3: TGCAGTGCTAGCTCCTTTTATAATTCACCCCTCCACTTT. V usage is TRBV20-1 and J usage is TRBJ1-6; D ambiguous. Trimming took 3 bases from V and 4 from J, leaving 7 bases between them. Germline V gene sequence: CDR1 DFQATT, CDR2 SNEGSKA (reference sequence). The CDR3 sequence is 13 residues long.

The J gene is TRBJ2-3, the V gene TRBV20-1; D gene unclear. The ends were cut back, 0 bases at V and 0 bases at J, with 7 bases in the middle. This CDR3 spans 14 amino acids. Germline CDR1 reads DFQATT; CDR2 reads SNEGSKA (reference sequence). CDR3 sequence reads: CSARERASTDTQYF. The CDR3 nucleotides are TGCAGTGCTAGAGAGAGAGCGAGCACAGATACGCAGTATTTT.

The J gene is TRBJ1-1, the V gene TRBV7-9; D is unclear. Germline CDR1 is SEHNR and CDR2 is FQNEAQ (reference sequence). The CDR3 length is 17 residues. V was clipped by 3 bases and J by 2 bases, with 19 bases between them. CDR3 protein: CASSLLIARDINTEAFF. CDR3 in DNA: TGTGCCAGCAGCTTGCTCATAGCAAGGGATATTAACACTGAAGCTTTCTTT.

This clonotype was seen a few times. The CDR3: CASSLSSPDSRFAYEQYF. CDR3 coding DNA: TGTGCCAGCAGTTTATCCAGCCCGGACAGCCGCTTCGCCTACGAGCAGTACTTC. The rearrangement uses TRBV27 and TRBJ2-7, with D maybe TRBD1 (6 bases). CDR3 length equals 18 residues. Between the trimmed V and J ends, which lost 0 bases and 2 bases, there was a span of 20 bases. The V gene's germline CDR1 is MNHEY and CDR2 SMNVEV (reference sequence).

This clonotype was counted a few times. The chain carries TRBV7-9 and TRBJ1-2, with TRBD1 as a possible D gene (5 bases). V was trimmed by 1 base and J by 8 bases, leaving 14 bases between them. The CDR3 is 14 residues long. Germline values: CDR1 SEHNR, CDR2 FQNEAQ (reference sequence). The CDR3 region is CASSLVVTEEGYTF. CDR3 sequence (DNA): TGTGCCAGCAGCTTAGTCGTGACAGAGGAGGGCTACACCTTC.

This chain links TRBV6-5 with TRBJ1-4; maybe TRBD1 (6 bases). Trimming removed 2 bases from V and 9 bases from J, with 13 bases in between. The CDR3 covers 14 residues. Germline V gene sequence: CDR1 MNHEY, CDR2 SVGAGI. The CDR3 reads CASSYLGQSKKLFF. The CDR3 bases are TGTGCCAGCAGTTACCTAGGACAGTCTAAAAAACTGTTTTTT.

The genes are TRBV11-1 and TRBJ2-7, with D maybe TRBD1 (6 bases). The CDR3 consists of 15 residues. Germline CDR1 is SGHAT and CDR2 is FQDESV (reference sequence). V lost 3 bases to trimming and J lost 12 bases, with 24 bases between them. CDR3 bases: TGTGCCAGCAGCTTGGGATCCAGGGGTGGAGAGACCCGGTACTTC. Translating gives CASSLGSRGGETRYF.

The chain uses TRBV12-3 or TRBV12-4 and TRBJ2-3, with 9 nucleotides matching TRBD2. The length of the CDR3 is 14 residues. Trimming removed 5 bases from V and 14 bases from J; junction bases left unmatched: 14. CDR3 protein: CASSLRAGGAAPYF. The CDR3 DNA follows: TGTGCCAGCAGTCTCCGAGCGGGGGGAGCTGCGCCGTATTTT.

V is TRBV6-2 or TRBV6-3 and J is TRBJ1-1, with D perhaps TRBD1 (5 bases). V shed 0 bases and J shed 3 bases, with 26 bases lying between them. This CDR3 spans 20 amino acids. The germline CDR1 and CDR2 sequences are MNHEY and SVGEGT. In DNA form, the CDR3 reads TGTGCCAGCAGTTACTCGACTCCGGGCCAGGGCGATGAAGAGGACACTGAAGCTTTCTTT. This encodes CASSYSTPGQGDEEDTEAFF.

This clonotype was observed a few times. This sequence joins TRBV6-6 and TRBJ2-3, with 7 bases fitting TRBD2. With 6 bases clipped from V and 5 bases from J, the junction kept 11 bases outside the gene matches. Looked up from germline, CDR1 is MNHNY and CDR2 is SVGAGI (reference sequence). The CDR3 covers 15 residues. CDR3 region: CASSLLRGEGDTQYF. The DNA of the CDR3 is TGTGCCAGCAGCCTACTACGGGGGGAAGGAGATACGCAGTATTTT.

This clonotype was detected only a few times. V and J are TRBV20-1 and TRBJ2-3; 7 nucleotides align to TRBD1. CDR3 size: 15 residues. V shed 5 bases and J 2 bases; nucleotides not matched to a gene: 10. Germline V lookup: CDR1 DFQATT, CDR2 SNEGSKA (reference sequence). CDR3 in amino acids: CSAVHRDRNTDTQYF. The DNA of the CDR3 is TGCAGTGCTGTCCACCGGGACAGAAACACAGATACGCAGTATTTT.

This chain joins TRBV20-1 and TRBJ2-3; 10 positions agree with TRBD2. With 6 bases clipped from V and 9 bases from J, the junction kept 18 bases outside the gene matches. The CDR3 has 16 amino acids. Germline CDR1 DFQATT, CDR2 SNEGSKA (reference sequence). CDR3 in amino acids: CSAAPPLAGGGPTQYF. The CDR3 coding sequence is TGCAGTGCCGCGCCCCCCTTAGCGGGGGGTGGACCAACGCAGTATTTT.

This sequence joins TRBV28 and TRBJ1-2; D unresolved. The CDR3 covers 16 residues. V lost 6 bases, J lost 6 bases, and 23 bases lay in between. Germline CDR1 reads MDHEN; CDR2 reads SYDVKM. CDR3 coding DNA: TGTGCCAGCAGCGATCTTACATCCGGGCCAACCAATGGCTACACCTTC. This encodes CASSDLTSGPTNGYTF.